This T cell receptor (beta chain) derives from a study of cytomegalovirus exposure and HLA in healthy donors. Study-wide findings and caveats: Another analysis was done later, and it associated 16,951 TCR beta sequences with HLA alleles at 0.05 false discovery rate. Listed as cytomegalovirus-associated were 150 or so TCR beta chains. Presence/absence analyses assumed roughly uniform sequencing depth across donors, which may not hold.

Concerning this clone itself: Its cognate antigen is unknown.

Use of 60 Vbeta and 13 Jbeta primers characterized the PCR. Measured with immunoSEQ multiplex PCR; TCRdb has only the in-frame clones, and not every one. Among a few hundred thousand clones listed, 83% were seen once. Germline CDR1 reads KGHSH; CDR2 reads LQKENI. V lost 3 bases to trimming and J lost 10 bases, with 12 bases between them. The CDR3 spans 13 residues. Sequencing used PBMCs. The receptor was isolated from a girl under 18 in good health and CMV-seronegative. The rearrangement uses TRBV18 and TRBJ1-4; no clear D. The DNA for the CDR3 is TGTGCCAGCTCACCCTCCTCCACCGGAAAACTGTTTTTT. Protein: CASSPSSTGKLFF.